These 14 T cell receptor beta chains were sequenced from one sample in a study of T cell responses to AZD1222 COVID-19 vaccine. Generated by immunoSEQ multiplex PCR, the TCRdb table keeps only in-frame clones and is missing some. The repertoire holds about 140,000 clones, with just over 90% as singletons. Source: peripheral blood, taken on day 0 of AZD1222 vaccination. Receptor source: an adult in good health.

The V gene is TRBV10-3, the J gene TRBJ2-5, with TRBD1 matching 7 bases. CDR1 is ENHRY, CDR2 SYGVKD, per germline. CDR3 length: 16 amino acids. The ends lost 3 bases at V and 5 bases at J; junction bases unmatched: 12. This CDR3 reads CAISDLLGAGGETQYF. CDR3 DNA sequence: TGTGCCATCAGTGACCTCTTGGGGGCAGGGGGTGAGACCCAGTACTTC.

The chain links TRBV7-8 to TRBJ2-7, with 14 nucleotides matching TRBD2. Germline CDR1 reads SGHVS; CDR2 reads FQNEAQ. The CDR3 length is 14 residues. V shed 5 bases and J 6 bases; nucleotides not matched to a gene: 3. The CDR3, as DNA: TGTGCCAGCAGCCCGACTAGCGGGAGGGGCGAGCAGTACTTC. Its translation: CASSPTSGRGEQYF.

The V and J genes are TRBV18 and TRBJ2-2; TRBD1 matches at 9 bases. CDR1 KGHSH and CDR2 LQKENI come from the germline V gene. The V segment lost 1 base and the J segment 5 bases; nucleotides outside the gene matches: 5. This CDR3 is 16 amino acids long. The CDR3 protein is CASSPRRDRETGELFF. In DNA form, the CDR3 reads TGTGCCAGCTCACCACGTCGGGACAGGGAGACCGGGGAGCTGTTTTTT.

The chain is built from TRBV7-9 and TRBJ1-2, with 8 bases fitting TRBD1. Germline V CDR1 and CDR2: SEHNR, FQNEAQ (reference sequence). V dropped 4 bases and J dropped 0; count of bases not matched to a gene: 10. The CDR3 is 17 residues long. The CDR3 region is CASSSGQGIGPNYGYTF. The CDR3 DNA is TGTGCCAGCAGCTCAGGACAGGGTATTGGGCCTAACTATGGCTACACCTTC.

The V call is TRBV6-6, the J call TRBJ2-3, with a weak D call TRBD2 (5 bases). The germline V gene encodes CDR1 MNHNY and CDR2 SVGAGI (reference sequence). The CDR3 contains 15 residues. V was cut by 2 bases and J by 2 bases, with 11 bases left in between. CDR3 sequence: CASSYRETNTDTQYF. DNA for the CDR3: TGTGCCAGCAGTTACCGTGAGACTAACACAGATACGCAGTATTTT.

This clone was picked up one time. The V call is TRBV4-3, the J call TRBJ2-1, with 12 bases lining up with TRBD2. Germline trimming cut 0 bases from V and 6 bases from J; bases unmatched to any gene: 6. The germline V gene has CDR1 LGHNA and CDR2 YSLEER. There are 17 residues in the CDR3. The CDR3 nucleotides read TGCGCCAGCAGCCAAGAATCTAGCGGGAGGGCCGGCAATGAGCAGTTCTTC. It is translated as CASSQESSGRAGNEQFF.

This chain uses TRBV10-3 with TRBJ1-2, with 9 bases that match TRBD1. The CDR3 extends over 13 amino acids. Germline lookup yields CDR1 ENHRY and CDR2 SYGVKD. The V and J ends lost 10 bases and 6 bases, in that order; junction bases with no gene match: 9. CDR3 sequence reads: CASWDREKHGYTF. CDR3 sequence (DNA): TGTGCCAGCTGGGACAGGGAGAAGCATGGCTACACCTTC.

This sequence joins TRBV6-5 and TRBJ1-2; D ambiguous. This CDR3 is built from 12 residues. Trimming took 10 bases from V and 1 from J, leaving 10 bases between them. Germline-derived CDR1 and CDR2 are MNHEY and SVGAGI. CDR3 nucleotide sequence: TGTGCCACCGCGCTGCGTAACTATGGCTACACCTTC. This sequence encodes CATALRNYGYTF.

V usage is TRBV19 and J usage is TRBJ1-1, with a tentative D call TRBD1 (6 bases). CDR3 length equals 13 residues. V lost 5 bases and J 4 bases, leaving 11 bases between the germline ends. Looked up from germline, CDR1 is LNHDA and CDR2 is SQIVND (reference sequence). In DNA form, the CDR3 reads TGTGCCAGTAGTTGGTCAGGGGTCACTGAAGCTTTCTTT. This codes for CASSWSGVTEAFF.

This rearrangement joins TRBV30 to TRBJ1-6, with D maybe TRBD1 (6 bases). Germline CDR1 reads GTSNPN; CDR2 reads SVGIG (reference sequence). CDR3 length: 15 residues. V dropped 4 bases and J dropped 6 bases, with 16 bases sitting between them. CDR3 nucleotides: TGTGCCTGGACAGTTGGGGGCGCGAGTAATTCACCCCTCCACTTT. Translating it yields CAWTVGGASNSPLHF. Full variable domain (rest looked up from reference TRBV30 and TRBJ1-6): SQTIHQWPATLVQPVGSPLSLECTVEGTSNPNLYWYRQAAGRGLQLLFYSVGIGQISSEVPQNLSASRPQDRQFILSSKKLLLSDSGFYLCAWTVGGASNSPLHFGNGTRLTVT.

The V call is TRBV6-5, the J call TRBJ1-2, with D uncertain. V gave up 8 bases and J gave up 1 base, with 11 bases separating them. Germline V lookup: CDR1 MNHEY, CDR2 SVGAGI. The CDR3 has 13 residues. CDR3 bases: TGTGCCAGCGCCGGGGAGCGTAACTATGGCTACACCTTC. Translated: CASAGERNYGYTF.

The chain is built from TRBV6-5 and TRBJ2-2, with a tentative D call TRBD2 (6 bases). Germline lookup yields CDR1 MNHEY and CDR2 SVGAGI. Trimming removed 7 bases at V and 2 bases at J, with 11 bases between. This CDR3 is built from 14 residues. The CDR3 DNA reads TGTGCCAGCATGCTAGCGCGTAACACCGGGGAGCTGTTTTTT. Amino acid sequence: CASMLARNTGELFF.

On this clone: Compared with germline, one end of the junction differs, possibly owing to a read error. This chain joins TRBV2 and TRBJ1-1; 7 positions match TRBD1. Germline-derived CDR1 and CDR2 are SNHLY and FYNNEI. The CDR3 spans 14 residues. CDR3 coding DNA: TGTGCCAGCCGTGATGGACAGGACCCCACTGAAGCTTTCTTT. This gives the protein CASRDGQDPTEAFF.

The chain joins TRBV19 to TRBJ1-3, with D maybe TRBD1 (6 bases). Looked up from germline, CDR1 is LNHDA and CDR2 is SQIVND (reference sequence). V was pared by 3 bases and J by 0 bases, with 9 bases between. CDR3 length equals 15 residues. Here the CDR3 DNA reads TGTGCCAGTAGTATCAACAGGGACTCTGGAAACACCATATATTTT. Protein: CASSINRDSGNTIYF.